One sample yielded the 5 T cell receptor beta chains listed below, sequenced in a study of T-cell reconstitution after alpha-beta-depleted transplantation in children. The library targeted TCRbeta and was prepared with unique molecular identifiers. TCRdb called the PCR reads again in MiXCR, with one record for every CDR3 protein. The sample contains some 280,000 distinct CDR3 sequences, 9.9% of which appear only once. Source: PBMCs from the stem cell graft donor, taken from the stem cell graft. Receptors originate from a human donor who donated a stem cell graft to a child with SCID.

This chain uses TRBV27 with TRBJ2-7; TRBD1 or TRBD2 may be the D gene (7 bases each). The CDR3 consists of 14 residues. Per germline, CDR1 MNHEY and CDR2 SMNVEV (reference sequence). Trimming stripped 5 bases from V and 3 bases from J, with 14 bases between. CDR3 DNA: TGTGCCAGCAGTGGTCAGGGGGGGGGCTACGAGCAGTACTTC. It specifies CASSGQGGGYEQYF.

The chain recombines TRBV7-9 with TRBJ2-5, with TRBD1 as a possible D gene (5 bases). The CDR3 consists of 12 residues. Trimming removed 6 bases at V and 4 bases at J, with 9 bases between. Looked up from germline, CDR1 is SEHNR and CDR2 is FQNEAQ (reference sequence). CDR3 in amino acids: CASRPGSETQYF. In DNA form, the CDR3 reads TGTGCCAGCAGGCCAGGGTCAGAGACCCAGTACTTC.

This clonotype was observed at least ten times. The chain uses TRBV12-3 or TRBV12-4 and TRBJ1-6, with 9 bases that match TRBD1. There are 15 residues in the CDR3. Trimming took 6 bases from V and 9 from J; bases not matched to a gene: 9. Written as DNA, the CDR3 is TGTGCCAGCAGCGGGGACAGGGCCAAATCTTCACCCCTCCACTTT. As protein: CASSGDRAKSSPLHF.

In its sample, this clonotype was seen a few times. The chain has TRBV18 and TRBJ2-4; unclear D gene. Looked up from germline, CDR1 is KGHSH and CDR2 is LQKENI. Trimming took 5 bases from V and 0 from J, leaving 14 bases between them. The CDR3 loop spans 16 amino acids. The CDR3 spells CASSGSRILAKNIQYF. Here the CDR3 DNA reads TGTGCCAGCTCAGGGTCACGGATTCTAGCCAAAAACATTCAGTACTTC. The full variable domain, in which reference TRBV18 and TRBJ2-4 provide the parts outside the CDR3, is NAGVMQNPRHLVRRRGQEARLRCSPMKGHSHVYWYRQLPEEGLKFMVYLQKENIIDESGMPKERFSAEFPKEGPSILRIQQVVRGDSAAYFCASSGSRILAKNIQYFGAGTRLSVL.

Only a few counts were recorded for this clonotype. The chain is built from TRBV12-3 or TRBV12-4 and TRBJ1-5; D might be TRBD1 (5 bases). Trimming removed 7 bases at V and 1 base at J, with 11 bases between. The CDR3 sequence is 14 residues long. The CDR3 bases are TGTGCCAGCACCCTTTCAGGGAGCAATCAGCCCCAGCATTTT. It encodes CASTLSGSNQPQHF.